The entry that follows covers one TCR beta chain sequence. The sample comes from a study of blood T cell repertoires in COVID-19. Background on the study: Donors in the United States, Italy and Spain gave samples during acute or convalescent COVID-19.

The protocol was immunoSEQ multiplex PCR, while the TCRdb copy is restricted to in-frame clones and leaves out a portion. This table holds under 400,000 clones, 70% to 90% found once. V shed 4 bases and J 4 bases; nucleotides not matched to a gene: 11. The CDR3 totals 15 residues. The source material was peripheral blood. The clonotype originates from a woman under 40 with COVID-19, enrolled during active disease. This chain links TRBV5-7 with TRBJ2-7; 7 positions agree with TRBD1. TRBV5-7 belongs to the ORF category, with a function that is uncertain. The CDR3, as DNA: TGTGCCAGCAGCCCCGACAGGGAGTACTTTTACGAGCAGTACGTC. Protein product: CASSPDREYFYEQYV.